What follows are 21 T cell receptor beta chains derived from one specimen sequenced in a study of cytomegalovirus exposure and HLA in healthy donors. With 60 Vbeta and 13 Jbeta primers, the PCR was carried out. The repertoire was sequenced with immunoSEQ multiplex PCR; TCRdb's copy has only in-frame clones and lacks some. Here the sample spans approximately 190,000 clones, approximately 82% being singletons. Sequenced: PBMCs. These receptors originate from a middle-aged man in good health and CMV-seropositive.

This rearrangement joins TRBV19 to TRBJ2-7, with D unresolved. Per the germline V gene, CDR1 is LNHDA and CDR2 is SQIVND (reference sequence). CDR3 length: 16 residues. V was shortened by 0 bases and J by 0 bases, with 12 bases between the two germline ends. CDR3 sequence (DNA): TGTGCCAGTAGTATAGACGACTTCTCGCCCTCCTACGAGCAGTACTTC. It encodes CASSIDDFSPSYEQYF.

As DNA, the CDR3 is TGTGCCTGGCACTTTTCCGGGACAGGGATTAGGTACTTC. Translation: CAWHFSGTGIRYF. J is TRBJ2-7 and V is TRBV30; TRBD1 agrees at 9 bases. The V segment lost 5 bases and the J segment 12 bases; nucleotides outside the gene matches: 14. This CDR3 region has 13 residues. Per germline, CDR1 GTSNPN and CDR2 SVGIG (reference sequence).

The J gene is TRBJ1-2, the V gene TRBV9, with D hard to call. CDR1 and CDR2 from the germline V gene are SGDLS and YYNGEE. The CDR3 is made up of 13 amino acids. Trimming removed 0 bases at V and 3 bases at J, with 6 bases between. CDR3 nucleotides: TGTGCCAGCAGCGTAGCTGTAGACTATGGCTACACCTTC. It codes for CASSVAVDYGYTF.

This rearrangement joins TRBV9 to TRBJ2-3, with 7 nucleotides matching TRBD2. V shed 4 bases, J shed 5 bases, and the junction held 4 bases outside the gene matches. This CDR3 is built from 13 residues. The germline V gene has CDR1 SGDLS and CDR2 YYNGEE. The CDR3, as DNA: TGTGCCAGCAGCATCGAGCGGGGAGATACGCAGTATTTT. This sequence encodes CASSIERGDTQYF.

The CDR3 loop reads CASSVGGLAGGEQYF. In nucleotides, the CDR3 is TGTGCCAGCAGCGTAGGGGGACTAGCGGGAGGTGAGCAGTACTTC. The V and J genes are TRBV9 and TRBJ2-7; 15 bases fit TRBD2. Germline V lookup: CDR1 SGDLS, CDR2 YYNGEE. The junction had 2 bases not matched to a gene; V was cut back by 0 bases and J by 7 bases. CDR3 size: 15 residues.

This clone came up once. The CDR3 loop reads CASSLSVTGEQYF. The DNA of the CDR3 is TGCGCCAGCAGCTTGTCCGTAACGGGCGAGCAGTACTTC. V usage is TRBV5-1 and J usage is TRBJ2-7, with D unclear. Trimming pared 1 base from V and 6 bases from J, leaving 11 bases between. Germline V gene lookup returns CDR1 SGHRS and CDR2 YFSETQ. This CDR3 comprises 13 residues.

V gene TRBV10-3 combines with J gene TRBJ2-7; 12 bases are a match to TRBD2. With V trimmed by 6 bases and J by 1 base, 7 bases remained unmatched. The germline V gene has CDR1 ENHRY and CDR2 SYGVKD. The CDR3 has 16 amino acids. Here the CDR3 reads CAISRKTSGRSYEQYF. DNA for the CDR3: TGTGCCATCAGCCGTAAGACTAGCGGGAGATCCTACGAGCAGTACTTC.

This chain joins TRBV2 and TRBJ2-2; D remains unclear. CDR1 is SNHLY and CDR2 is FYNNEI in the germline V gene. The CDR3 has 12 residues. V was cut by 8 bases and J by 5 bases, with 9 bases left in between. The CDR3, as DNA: TGTGCCAGCTGCCCTATAACCGGGGAGCTGTTTTTT. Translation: CASCPITGELFF.

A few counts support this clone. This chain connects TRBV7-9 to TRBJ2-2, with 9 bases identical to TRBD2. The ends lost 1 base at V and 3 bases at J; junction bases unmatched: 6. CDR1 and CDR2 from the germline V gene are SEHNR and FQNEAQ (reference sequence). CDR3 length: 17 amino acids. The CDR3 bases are TGTGCCAGCAGCTTAGAGTCTAGCGGGAAGTACACCGGGGAGCTGTTTTTT. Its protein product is CASSLESSGKYTGELFF.

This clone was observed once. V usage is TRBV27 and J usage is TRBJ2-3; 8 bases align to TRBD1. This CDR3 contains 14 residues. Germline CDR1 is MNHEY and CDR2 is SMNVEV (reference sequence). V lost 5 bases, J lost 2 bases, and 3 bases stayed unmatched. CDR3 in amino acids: CASSPGQATDTQYF. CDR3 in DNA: TGTGCCAGCAGTCCGGGACAGGCCACAGATACGCAGTATTTT.

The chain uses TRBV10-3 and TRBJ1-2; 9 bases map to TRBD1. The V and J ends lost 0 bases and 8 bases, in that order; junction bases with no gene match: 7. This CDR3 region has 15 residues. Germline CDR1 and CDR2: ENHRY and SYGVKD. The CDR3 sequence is CAISESGQGSKGYTF. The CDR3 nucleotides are TGTGCCATCAGTGAGTCGGGACAGGGATCCAAGGGCTACACCTTC.

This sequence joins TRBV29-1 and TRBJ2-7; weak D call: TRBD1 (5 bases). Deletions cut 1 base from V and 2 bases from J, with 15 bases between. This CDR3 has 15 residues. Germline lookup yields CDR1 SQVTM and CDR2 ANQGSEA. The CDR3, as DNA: TGCAGCGTTGAAGTTGGGGCAGGGCCTCCCTACGAGCAGTACTTC. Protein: CSVEVGAGPPYEQYF.

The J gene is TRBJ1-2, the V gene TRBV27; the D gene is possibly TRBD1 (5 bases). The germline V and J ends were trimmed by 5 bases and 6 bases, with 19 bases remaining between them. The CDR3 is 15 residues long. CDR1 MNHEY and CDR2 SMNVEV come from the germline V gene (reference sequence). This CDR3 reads CASSPWVQGRDGYTF. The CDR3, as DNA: TGTGCCAGCAGTCCCTGGGTCCAGGGTAGGGATGGCTACACCTTC.

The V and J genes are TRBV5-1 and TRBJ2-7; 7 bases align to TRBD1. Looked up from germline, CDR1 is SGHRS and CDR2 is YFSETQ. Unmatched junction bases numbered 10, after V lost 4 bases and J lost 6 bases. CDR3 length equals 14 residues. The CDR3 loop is CASSPSTGYSEQYF. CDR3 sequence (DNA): TGCGCCAGCAGCCCCTCGACAGGGTATAGCGAGCAGTACTTC.

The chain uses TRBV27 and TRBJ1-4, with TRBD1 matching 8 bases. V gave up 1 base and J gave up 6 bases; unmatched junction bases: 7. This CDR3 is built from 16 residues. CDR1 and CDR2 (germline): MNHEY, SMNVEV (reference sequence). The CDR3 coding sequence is TGTGCCAGCAGTTTATTCAGGGGGCGATCGGATGAAAAACTGTTTTTT. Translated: CASSLFRGRSDEKLFF.

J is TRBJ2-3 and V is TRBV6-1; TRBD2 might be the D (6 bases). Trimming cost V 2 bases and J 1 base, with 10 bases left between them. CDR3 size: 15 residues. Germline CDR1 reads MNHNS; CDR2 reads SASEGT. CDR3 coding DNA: TGTGCCAGCAGTGAACGGGGGACTCGCACAGATACGCAGTATTTT. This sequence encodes CASSERGTRTDTQYF.

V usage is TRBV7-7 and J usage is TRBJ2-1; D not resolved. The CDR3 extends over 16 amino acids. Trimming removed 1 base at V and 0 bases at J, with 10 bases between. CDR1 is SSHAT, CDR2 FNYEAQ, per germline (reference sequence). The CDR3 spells CASSLDFLSSYNEQFF. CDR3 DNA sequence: TGTGCCAGCAGCTTAGATTTTTTGAGCTCCTACAATGAGCAGTTCTTC.

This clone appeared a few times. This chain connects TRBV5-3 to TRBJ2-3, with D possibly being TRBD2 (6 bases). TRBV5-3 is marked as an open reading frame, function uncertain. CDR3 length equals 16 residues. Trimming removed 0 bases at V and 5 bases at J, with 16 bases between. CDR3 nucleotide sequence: TGTGCCAGAAGCTTGGACCGGGACTCAGGTCAAGATACGCAGTATTTT. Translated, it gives CARSLDRDSGQDTQYF.

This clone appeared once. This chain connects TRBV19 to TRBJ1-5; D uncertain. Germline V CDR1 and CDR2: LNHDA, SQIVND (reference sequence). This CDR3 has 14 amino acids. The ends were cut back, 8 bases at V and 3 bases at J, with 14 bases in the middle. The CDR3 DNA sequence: TGTGCCAGTTCACACGATGGAGTCAATCAGCCCCAGCATTTT. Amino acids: CASSHDGVNQPQHF.

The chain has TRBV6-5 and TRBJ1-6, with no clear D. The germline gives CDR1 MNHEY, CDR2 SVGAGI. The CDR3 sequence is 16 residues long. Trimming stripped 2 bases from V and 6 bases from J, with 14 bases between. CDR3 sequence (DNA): TGTGCCAGCAGTTACAAGTCGGGCGGGCTTAATTCACCCCTCCACTTT. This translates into CASSYKSGGLNSPLHF.

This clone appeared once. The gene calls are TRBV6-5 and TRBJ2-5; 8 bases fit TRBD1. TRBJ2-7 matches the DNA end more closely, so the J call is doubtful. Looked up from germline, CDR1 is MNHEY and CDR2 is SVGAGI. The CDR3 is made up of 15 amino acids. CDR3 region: CASSPAQGAGYEQYF. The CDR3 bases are TGTGCCAGCAGTCCCGCGCAGGGGGCGGGTTACGAGCAGTACTTC.